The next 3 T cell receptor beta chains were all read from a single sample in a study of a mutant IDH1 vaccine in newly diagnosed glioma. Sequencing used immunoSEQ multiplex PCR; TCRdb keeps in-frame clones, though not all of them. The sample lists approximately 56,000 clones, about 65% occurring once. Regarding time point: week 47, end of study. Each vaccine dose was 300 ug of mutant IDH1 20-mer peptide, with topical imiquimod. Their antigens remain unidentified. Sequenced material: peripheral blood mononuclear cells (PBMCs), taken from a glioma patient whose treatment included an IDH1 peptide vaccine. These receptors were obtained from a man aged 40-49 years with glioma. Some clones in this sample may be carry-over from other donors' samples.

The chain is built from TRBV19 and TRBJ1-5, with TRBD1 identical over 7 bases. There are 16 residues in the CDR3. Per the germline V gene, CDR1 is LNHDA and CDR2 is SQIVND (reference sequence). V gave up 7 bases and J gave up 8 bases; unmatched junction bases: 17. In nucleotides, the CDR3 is TGTGCCAGTACCCTGGGCTACGACAGGGAAGGGGAGCCCCAGCATTTT. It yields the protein CASTLGYDREGEPQHF.

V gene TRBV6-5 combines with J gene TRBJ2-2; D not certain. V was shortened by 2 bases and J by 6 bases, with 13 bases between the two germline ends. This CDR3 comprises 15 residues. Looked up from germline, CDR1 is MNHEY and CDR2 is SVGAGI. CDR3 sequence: CASSYGIRWSGELFF. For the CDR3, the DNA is TGTGCCAGCAGTTACGGTATTCGATGGTCCGGGGAGCTGTTTTTT.

The CDR3 sequence is CASSLVGGAGGSNQPQHF. CDR3 nucleotide sequence: TGTGCCAGCAGCTTAGTAGGAGGCGCGGGGGGTAGCAATCAGCCCCAGCATTTT. The V gene is TRBV7-2, the J gene TRBJ1-5, with D perhaps matching TRBD1 (5 bases). CDR1 is SGHTA and CDR2 is FQGNSA in the germline V gene. The CDR3 sequence is 18 residues long. The V and J ends lost 1 base and 0 bases respectively, with 16 bases between them.